The present entry profiles one T cell receptor (beta chain) with its context. What it recognizes is unknown. The sorted-subset replicate PCRs were given approximately 190 ng DNA, which is tens of thousands of T cell genomes. Data came from immunoSEQ multiplex PCR; TCRdb stores just in-frame clones and leaves some out. The sample holds fewer than 350,000 clones, about nine tenths seen once. This entry is derived from a study of shared clonotypes between healthy human individuals. At the level of the study: CD4 naive cells filled three plates per donor, CD4 memory three, CD8 naive two and CD8 memory one. Notes on the study in general: Some clonotypes were shared by all four sorted-subset donors, while others were not shared. The non-shared ones had lower generation probabilities than the shared ones.

Researchers reported that CD8 memory united CD45RO+ cells with CCR7-negative CD45RA+ TemRA cells. The CDR3 length is 15 residues. The germline CDR1 and CDR2 sequences are SGHNT and YYREEE (reference sequence). Trimming cost V 0 bases and J 11 bases, with 15 bases left between them. This sequence was found in a man between 18 and 35 years old in good health. The V gene is TRBV5-4, the J gene TRBJ1-6, with D maybe TRBD1 (5 bases). Sequencing input: memory CD8+ T cells sorted from blood. Subset in this sample: CD45RO+ cells pooled with CCR7-negative TemRA cells. CDR3 residues: CASSLAGRGATPLHF. The DNA for the CDR3 is TGTGCCAGCAGCTTGGCTGGGAGGGGAGCGACACCCCTCCACTTT.